Below are 5 T cell receptor beta chains sequenced from a single sample in a study of blood T cell repertoires in COVID-19 (dated by TCRdb to 2018 to 2020). Receptor amplification or capture employed the immunoSEQ multiplex PCR assay. Here the immuneACCESS table is served through TCRdb, limited to in-frame sequences with V and J called. Missing clones are a known gap in these copies; in checked studies unresolved V genes cover under half, and the rest lacks a known reason. Counted in this sample were 300,000 to 400,000 clones; about nine tenths of them appeared once. In total, the top ten clones hold 1% of the sample. The sequencing sample was made of peripheral blood. Receptor source: a man aged 50 or older with active or convalescent COVID-19.

The chain is built from TRBV27 and TRBJ1-4; no firm D call. The CDR3 sequence is 13 residues long. Germline CDR1 is MNHEY and CDR2 is SMNVEV (reference sequence). V was clipped by 9 bases and J by 5 bases, with 13 bases between them. CDR3 protein: CASSPRRNEKLFF. In nucleotides, the CDR3 is TGTGCCAGTAGCCCGAGAAGAAATGAAAAACTGTTTTTT.

The chain joins TRBV27 to TRBJ1-5; TRBD1 might be the D (5 bases). Trimming left V 0 bases short and J 3 bases short, with 6 bases between. The CDR3 runs to 14 residues. Germline V gene lookup returns CDR1 MNHEY and CDR2 SMNVEV (reference sequence). Here the CDR3 reads CASSLSGANQPQHF. The CDR3 DNA is TGTGCCAGCAGTTTATCAGGGGCCAATCAGCCCCAGCATTTT.

The V gene is TRBV19, the J gene TRBJ2-1, with TRBD2 matching over 8 bases. Germline CDR1 LNHDA, CDR2 SQIVND (reference sequence). With V trimmed by 7 bases and J by 2 bases, 4 bases remained unmatched. There are 14 residues in the CDR3. CDR3: CASIRGGTYNEQFF. In DNA, the CDR3 is TGTGCCAGTATACGGGGGGGGACCTACAATGAGCAGTTCTTC.

V is TRBV4-2 and J is TRBJ1-6, with D possibly TRBD1 on 6 matching bases. The CDR3 is made up of 16 amino acids. Trimming removed 0 bases at V and 10 bases at J, with 16 bases between. Germline lookup yields CDR1 LGHNA and CDR2 YNFKEQ. Here the CDR3 DNA reads TGTGCCAGCAGCCAAGATCTGGGCAGGGGAGGGTCACCCCTCCACTTT. Translation gives CASSQDLGRGGSPLHF.

The V call is TRBV5-1, the J call TRBJ2-7, with TRBD2 matching 13 bases. This CDR3 is built from 16 residues. Germline values: CDR1 SGHRS, CDR2 YFSETQ. V shed 0 bases, J shed 0 bases, and the junction held 0 bases outside the gene matches. CDR3 bases: TGCGCCAGCAGCTTGGGGACTAGCGGGAGCTCCTACGAGCAGTACTTC. This translates into CASSLGTSGSSYEQYF.